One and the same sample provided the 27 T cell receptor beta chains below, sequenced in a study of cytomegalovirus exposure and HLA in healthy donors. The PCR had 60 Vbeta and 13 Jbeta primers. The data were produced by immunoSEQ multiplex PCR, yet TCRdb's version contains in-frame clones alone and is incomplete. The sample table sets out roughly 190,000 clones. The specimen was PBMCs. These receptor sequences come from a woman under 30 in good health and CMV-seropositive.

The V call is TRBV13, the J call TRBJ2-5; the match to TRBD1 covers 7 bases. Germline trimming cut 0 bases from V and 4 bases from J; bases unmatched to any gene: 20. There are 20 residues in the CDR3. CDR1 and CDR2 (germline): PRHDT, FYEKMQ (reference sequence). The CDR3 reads CASSLGRGRGGDATRETQYF. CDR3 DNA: TGTGCCAGCAGCTTAGGTAGGGGTAGAGGGGGCGATGCTACTAGAGAGACCCAGTACTTC.

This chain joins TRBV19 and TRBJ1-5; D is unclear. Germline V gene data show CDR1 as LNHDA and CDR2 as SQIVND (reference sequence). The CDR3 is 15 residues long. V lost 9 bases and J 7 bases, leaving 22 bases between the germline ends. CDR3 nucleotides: TGTGCCAGCCTGTCTGGAGCGGGCGGGAGGCAGCCCCAGCATTTT. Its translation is CASLSGAGGRQPQHF.

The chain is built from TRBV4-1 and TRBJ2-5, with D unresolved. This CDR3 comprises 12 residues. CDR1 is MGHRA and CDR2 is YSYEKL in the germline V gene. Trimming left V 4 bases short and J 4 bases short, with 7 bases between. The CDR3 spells CASSRLGETQYF. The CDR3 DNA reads TGCGCCAGCAGCCGCCTAGGAGAGACCCAGTACTTC.

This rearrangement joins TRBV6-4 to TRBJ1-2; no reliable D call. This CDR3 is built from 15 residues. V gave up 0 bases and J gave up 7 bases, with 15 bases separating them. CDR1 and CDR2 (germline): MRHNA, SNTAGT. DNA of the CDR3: TGTGCCAGCAGTGACTCGATTGACGGGTTGTTTGGCTACACCTTC. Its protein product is CASSDSIDGLFGYTF.

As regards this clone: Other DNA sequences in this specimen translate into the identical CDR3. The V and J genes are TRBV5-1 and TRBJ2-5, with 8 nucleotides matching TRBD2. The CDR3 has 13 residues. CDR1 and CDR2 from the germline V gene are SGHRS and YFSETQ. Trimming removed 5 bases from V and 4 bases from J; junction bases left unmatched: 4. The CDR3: CASSRGGGETQYF. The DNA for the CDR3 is TGCGCCAGCAGTCGGGGGGGAGGAGAGACCCAGTACTTC.

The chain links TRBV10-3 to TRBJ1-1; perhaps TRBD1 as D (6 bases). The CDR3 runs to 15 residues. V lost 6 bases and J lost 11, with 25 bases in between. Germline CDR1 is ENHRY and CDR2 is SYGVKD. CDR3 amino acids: CAIRGDTPGPGSAFF. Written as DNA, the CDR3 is TGTGCCATCAGGGGGGACACTCCGGGACCTGGTTCGGCTTTCTTT.

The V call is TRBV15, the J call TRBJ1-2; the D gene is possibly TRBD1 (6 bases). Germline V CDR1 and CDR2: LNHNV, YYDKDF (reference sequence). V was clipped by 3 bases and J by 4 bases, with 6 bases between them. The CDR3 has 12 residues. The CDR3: CATSRDSYGYTF. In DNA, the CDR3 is TGTGCCACCAGCAGGGACAGCTATGGCTACACCTTC.

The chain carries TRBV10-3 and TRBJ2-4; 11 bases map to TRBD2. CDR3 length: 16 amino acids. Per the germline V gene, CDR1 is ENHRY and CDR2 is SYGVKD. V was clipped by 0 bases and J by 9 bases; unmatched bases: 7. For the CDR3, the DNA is TGTGCCATCAGTGAGTCGACTAGCGGGACGCGATTCATTCAGTACTTC. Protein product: CAISESTSGTRFIQYF.

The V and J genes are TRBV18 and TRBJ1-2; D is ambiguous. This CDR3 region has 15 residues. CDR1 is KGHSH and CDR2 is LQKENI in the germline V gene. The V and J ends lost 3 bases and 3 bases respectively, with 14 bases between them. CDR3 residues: CASSPIEQSYYGYTF. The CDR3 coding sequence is TGTGCCAGCTCACCGATTGAACAGTCCTACTATGGCTACACCTTC. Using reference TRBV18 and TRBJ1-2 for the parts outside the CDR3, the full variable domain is NAGVMQNPRHLVRRRGQEARLRCSPMKGHSHVYWYRQLPEEGLKFMVYLQKENIIDESGMPKERFSAEFPKEGPSILRIQQVVRGDSAAYFCASSPIEQSYYGYTFGSGTRLTVV.

The CDR3 protein is CASSFGQGGELFF. The CDR3 nucleotides are TGTGCCAGCAGTTTCGGACAGGGCGGGGAGCTGTTTTTT. J is TRBJ2-2 and V is TRBV6-6, with 8 bases that match TRBD1. Germline CDR1 and CDR2: MNHNY and SVGAGI (reference sequence). Germline trimming cut 4 bases from V and 7 bases from J; bases unmatched to any gene: 2. The CDR3 runs to 13 residues.

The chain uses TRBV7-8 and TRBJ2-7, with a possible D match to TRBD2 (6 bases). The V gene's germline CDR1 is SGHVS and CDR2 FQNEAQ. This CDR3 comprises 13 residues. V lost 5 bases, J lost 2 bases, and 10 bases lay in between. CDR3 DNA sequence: TGTGCCAGCAGCCAACTAGCCCCCTACGAGCAGTACTTC. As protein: CASSQLAPYEQYF. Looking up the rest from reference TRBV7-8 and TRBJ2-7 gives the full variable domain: GAGVSQSPRYKVAKRGQDVALRCDPISGHVSLFWYQQALGQGPEFLTYFQNEAQLDKSGLPSDRFFAERPEGSVSTLKIQRTQQEDSAVYLCASSQLAPYEQYFGPGTRLTVT.

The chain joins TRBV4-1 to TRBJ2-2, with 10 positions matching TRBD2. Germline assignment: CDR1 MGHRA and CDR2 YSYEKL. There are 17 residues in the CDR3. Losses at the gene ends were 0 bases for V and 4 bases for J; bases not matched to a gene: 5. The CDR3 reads CASSQDRAGGPTGELFF. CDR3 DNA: TGCGCCAGCAGCCAAGATCGAGCGGGAGGGCCCACCGGGGAGCTGTTTTTT.

The CDR3 loop reads CASSPLHMAGVVDTQYF. CDR3 nucleotides: TGTGCCAGCTCACCTCTCCACATGGCGGGGGTGGTAGATACGCAGTATTTT. This chain connects TRBV18 to TRBJ2-3; 7 bases align to TRBD2. The germline V gene encodes CDR1 KGHSH and CDR2 LQKENI. This CDR3 is 17 amino acids long. The J segment lost 5 bases and the V segment lost 3 bases, leaving 14 bases of the junction unmatched.

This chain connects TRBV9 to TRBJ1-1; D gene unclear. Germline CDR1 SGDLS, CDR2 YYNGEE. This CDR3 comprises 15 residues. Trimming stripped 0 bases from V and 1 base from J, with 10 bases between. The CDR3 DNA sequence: TGTGCCAGCAGCGTAGTGCCCTCAGGGAACACTGAAGCTTTCTTT. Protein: CASSVVPSGNTEAFF.

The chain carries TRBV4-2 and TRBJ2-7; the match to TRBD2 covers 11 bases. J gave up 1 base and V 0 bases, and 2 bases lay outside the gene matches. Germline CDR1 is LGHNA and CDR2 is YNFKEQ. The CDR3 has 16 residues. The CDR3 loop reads CASSQDGLAGSYEQYF. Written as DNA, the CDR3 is TGTGCCAGCAGCCAAGACGGACTAGCGGGTTCCTACGAGCAGTACTTC.

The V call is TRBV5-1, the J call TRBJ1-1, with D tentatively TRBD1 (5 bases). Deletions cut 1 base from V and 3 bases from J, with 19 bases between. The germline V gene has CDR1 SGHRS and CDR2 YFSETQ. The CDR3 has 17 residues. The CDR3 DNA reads TGCGCCAGCAGCTTGAACCCGCGGGGGGGACTAGACACTGAAGCTTTCTTT. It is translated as CASSLNPRGGLDTEAFF.

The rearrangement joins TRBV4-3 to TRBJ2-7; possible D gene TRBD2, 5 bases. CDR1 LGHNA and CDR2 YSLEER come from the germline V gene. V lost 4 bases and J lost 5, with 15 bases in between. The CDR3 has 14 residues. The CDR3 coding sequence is TGCGCCAGCAGCCCGGCGGGTGACGCGGACGAGCAGTACTTC. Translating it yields CASSPAGDADEQYF.

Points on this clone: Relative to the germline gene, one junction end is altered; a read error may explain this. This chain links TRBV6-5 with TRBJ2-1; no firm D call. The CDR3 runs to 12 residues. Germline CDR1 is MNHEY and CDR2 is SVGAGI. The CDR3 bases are TGTGCCAGCAGTTACTCCAACAATGAGCAGTTCTTC. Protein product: CASSYSNNEQFF.

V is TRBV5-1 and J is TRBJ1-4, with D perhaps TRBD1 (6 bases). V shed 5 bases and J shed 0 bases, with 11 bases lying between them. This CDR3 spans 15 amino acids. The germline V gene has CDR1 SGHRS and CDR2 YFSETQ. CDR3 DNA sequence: TGCGCCAGCAGAAGACAGGTTTCAACTAATGAAAAACTGTTTTTT. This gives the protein CASRRQVSTNEKLFF.

CDR3 region: CAISSPRDSILYEQYF. DNA of the CDR3: TGTGCCATCAGCTCCCCCCGGGACAGCATACTTTACGAGCAGTACTTC. The V gene is TRBV10-3, the J gene TRBJ2-7; 7 nucleotides match TRBD1. This CDR3 is 16 amino acids long. Germline loops: CDR1 ENHRY, CDR2 SYGVKD. With 6 bases clipped from V and 4 bases from J, the junction kept 15 bases outside the gene matches.

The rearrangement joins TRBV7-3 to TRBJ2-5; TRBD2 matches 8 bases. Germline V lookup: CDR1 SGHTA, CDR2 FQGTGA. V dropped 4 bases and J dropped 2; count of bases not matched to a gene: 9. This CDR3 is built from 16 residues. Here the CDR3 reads CASSSSRVAGQETQYF. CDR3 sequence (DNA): TGTGCCAGCAGCTCGTCTCGGGTAGCGGGGCAAGAGACCCAGTACTTC.

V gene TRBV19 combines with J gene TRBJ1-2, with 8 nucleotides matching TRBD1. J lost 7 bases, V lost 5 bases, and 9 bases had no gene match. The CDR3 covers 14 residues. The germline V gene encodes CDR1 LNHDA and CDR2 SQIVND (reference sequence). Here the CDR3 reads CASSPTDRGVGYTF. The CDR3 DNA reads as TGTGCCAGTAGTCCAACCGACAGGGGCGTTGGCTACACCTTC.

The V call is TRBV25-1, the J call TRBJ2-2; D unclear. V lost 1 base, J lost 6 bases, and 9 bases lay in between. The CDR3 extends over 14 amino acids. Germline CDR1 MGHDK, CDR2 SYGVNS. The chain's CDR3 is CASSESGYAGELFF. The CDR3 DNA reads TGTGCCAGCAGTGAATCCGGGTATGCCGGGGAGCTGTTTTTT.

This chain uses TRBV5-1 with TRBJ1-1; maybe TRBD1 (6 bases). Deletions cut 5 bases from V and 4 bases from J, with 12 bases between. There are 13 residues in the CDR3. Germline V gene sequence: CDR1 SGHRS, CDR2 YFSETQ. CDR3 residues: CASRGGAGTEAFF. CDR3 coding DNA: TGCGCCAGCAGAGGGGGGGCTGGCACTGAAGCTTTCTTT.

The CDR3 sequence is CASSPGSMDTQYF. DNA of the CDR3: TGTGCCAGCAGCCCTGGTTCTATGGATACGCAGTATTTT. V gene TRBV7-9 combines with J gene TRBJ2-3; D is undetermined. The V end lost 5 bases, the J end lost 6 bases, and 12 bases lay between the germline ends. CDR1 SEHNR and CDR2 FQNEAQ come from the germline V gene (reference sequence). The CDR3 has 13 residues.

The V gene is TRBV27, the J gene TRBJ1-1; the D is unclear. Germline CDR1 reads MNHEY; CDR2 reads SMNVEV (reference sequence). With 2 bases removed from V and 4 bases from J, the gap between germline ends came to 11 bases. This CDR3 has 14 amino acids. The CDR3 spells CASSLGSGPTEAFF. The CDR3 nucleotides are TGTGCCAGCAGTTTAGGGTCAGGTCCCACTGAAGCTTTCTTT.

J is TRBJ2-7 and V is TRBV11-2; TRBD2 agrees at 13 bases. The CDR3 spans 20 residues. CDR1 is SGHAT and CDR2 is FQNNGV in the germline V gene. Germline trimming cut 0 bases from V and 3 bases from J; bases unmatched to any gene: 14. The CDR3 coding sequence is TGTGCCAGCAGCTTAGATTGGGGGCTCGGACTAGCGGGAGAAGGCTACGAGCAGTACTTC. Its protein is CASSLDWGLGLAGEGYEQYF.